Detailed here is one T cell receptor beta chain. Its antigen is unidentified. Three nested ARM-PCR rounds with V-beta and C-beta primers built TCRB libraries. TCRB-specific cDNA synthesis used around 0.5 ug of total RNA. TCRdb re-derived calls from the multiplex PCR reads in MiXCR, one entry per CDR3 protein. The sample gives around 13,000 distinct CDR3 sequences, over 60% of which show up once; roughly 30% is in the top ten. This entry is derived from a study of tumor-infiltrating lymphocytes in glioblastoma multiforme. Study findings and constraints: The T cells in this sample were not sorted into functional subsets. Detected clone frequencies may not reflect cell counts, being RNA-based.

V dropped 2 bases and J dropped 9 bases, with 11 bases sitting between them. Germline loops: CDR1 SGHNT, CDR2 YENEEA. CDR3 size: 13 residues. The TCR originated in a male donor with glioblastoma. This sequence joins TRBV11-3 and TRBJ2-1, with D hard to call. Sequenced: brain tumor tissue. The DNA for the CDR3 is TGTGCCAGCAGCTTATTCCTATCGCTTGAGCAGTTCTTC. Translated: CASSLFLSLEQFF.